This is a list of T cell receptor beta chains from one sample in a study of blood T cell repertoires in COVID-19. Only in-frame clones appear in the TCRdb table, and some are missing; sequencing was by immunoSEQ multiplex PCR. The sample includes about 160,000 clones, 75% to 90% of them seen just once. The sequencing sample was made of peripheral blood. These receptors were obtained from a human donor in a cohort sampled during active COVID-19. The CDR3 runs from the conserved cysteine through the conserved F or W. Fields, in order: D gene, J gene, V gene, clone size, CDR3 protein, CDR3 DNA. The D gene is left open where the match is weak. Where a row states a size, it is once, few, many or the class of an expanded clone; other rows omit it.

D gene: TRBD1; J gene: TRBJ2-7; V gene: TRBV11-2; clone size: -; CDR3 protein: CASSPLLGQGPSYEQYF; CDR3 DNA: TGTGCCAGCAGCCCACTGCTTGGACAGGGGCCCTCCTACGAGCAGTACTTC
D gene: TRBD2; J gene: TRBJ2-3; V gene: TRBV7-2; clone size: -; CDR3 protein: CASSLEGGGRGDTQYF; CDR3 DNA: TGTGCCAGCAGCCTAGAGGGCGGGGGGAGAGGTGATACGCAGTATTTT
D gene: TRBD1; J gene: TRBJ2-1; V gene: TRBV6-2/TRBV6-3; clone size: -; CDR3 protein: CASSLKQGTIYNEQFF; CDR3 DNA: TGTGCCAGCAGTTTAAAACAGGGGACGATCTACAATGAGCAGTTCTTC
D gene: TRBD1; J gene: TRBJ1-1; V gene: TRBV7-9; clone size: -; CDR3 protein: CASSLDRGQATEAFF; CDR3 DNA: TGTGCCAGCAGCTTAGACAGGGGGCAAGCGACTGAAGCTTTCTTT
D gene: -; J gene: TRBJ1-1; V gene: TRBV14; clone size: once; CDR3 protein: CASSQVAGKAFF; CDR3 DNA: TGTGCCAGCAGCCAAGTCGCGGGGAAAGCTTTCTTT
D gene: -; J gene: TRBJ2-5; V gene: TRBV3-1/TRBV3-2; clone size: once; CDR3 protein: CASGQSSGGGGYGETQYF; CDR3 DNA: TGTGCCAGCGGTCAATCATCCGGGGGAGGCGGGTATGGGGAGACCCAGTACTTC
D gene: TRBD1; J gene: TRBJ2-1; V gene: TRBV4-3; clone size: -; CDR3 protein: CASSQDARGSSYNEQFF; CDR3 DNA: TGCGCCAGCAGCCAAGATGCCAGGGGGTCGTCCTACAATGAGCAGTTCTTC
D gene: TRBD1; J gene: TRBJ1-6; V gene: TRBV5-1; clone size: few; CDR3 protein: CASSLATGEHNSPLHF; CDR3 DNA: TGCGCCAGCAGCTTGGCAACAGGGGAGCATAATTCACCCCTCCACTTT
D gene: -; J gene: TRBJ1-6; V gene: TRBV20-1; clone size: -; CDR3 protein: CSASRAVYNSPLHF; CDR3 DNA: TGCAGTGCTAGTCGCGCGGTTTATAATTCACCCCTCCACTTT
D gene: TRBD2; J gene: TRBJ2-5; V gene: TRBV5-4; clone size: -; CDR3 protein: CASTSLAGQETQYF; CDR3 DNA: TGTGCCAGCACTTCTCTAGCGGGGCAAGAGACCCAGTACTTC
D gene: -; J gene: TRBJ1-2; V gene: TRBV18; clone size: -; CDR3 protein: CASSELAGNYGYTF; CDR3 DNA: TGTGCCAGCTCAGAACTGGCAGGGAACTATGGCTACACCTTC
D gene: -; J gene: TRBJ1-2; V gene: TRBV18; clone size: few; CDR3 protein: CASSAGRFTNYGYTF; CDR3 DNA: TGTGCCAGCTCCGCGGGACGTTTCACTAACTATGGCTACACCTTC
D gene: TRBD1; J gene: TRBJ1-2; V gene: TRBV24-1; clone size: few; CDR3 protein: CATSARQGAILGYTF; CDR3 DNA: TGTGCCACCAGTGCGAGACAGGGGGCAATATTGGGCTACACCTTC
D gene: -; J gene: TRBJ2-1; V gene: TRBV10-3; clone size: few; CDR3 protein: CAIAIQNEQFF; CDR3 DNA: TGTGCCATCGCCATACAGAATGAGCAGTTCTTC
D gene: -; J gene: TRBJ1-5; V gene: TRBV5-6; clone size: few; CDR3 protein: CASSNDGPGQPQHF; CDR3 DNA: TGTGCCAGCAGCAACGACGGTCCGGGGCAGCCCCAGCATTTT
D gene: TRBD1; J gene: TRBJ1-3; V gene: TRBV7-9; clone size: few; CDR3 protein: CASSFYRGSLTGNTIYF; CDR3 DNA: TGTGCCAGCAGCTTTTACAGGGGGTCACTGACTGGAAACACCATATATTTT
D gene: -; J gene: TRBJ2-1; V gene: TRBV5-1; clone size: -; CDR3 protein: CASSLTGAGYNEQFF; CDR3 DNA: TGCGCCAGCAGCTTGACAGGGGCGGGGTACAATGAGCAGTTCTTC
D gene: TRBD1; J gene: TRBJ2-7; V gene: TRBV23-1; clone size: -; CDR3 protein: CASWDSSYEQYF; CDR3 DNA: TGCGCCAGCTGGGACAGCTCCTACGAGCAGTACTTC